This passage covers 13 T cell receptor beta chains from one sample sequenced in a study of beta chain features in type 1 diabetes. Expressed TCRB transcripts got sequenced, as all isolated RNA was reverse transcribed. Only in-frame clones appear in the TCRdb table, and some are missing; sequencing was by immunoSEQ multiplex PCR. The data contain about 130,000 clones, about a tenth of them seen just once; the ten biggest clones take up 0.55% to 0.85%. Sequencing was done on a sample of central memory CD4+ T cells from blood. The source is a man between 18 and 29 years old in good health.

J is TRBJ1-5 and V is TRBV19, with 7 bases identical to TRBD1. Germline CDR1 and CDR2: LNHDA and SQIVND (reference sequence). This CDR3 has 16 amino acids. The J segment lost 4 bases and the V segment lost 6 bases, leaving 12 bases of the junction unmatched. The CDR3 spells CASRTLRQGVNQPQHF. CDR3 DNA: TGTGCCAGTAGGACCTTAAGACAGGGCGTAAATCAGCCCCAGCATTTT.

The chain joins TRBV27 to TRBJ1-2; D may be TRBD1 (5 bases). Germline CDR1 is MNHEY and CDR2 is SMNVEV (reference sequence). The CDR3 runs to 12 residues. Trimming took 8 bases from V and 8 from J, leaving 15 bases between them. This CDR3 reads CASPDSLRGYTF. CDR3 in DNA: TGTGCCAGCCCCGACAGTCTTCGGGGCTACACCTTC.

V and J are TRBV11-2 and TRBJ2-4; TRBD2 matches 13 bases. Germline CDR1 reads SGHAT; CDR2 reads FQNNGV. After removal of 4 bases from V and 10 bases from J, the junction contained 10 bases not matched to a gene. There are 16 residues in the CDR3. The DNA of the CDR3 is TGTGCCAGCAGCTCCACTAGCGGGGGGGACATCTGGATTCAGTACTTC. It is translated as CASSSTSGGDIWIQYF.

This clone was detected ten times or more. The J gene is TRBJ2-3, the V gene TRBV29-1; 13 nucleotides agree with TRBD2. The V segment lost 7 bases and the J segment 0 bases; nucleotides outside the gene matches: 1. Germline V gene data show CDR1 as SQVTM and CDR2 as ANQGSEA. There are 14 residues in the CDR3. The CDR3 region has the DNA TGCAGCGGGGGACTAGCGGGGAGCACAGATACGCAGTATTTT. It yields the protein CSGGLAGSTDTQYF.

The rearrangement uses TRBV5-4 and TRBJ2-3; 14 positions match TRBD2. The CDR3 runs 16 residues. Looked up from germline, CDR1 is SGHNT and CDR2 is YYREEE (reference sequence). Germline trimming cut 4 bases from V and 6 bases from J; bases unmatched to any gene: 7. In DNA form, the CDR3 reads TGTGCCAGCAGCCCGGGACTAGCGGGGGCGGGGGATACGCAGTATTTT. Residues: CASSPGLAGAGDTQYF.

This clone was detected ten times or more. The rearrangement links TRBV4-2 to TRBJ1-5; 9 nucleotides align to TRBD1. CDR1 and CDR2 (germline): LGHNA, YNFKEQ. CDR3 length: 14 amino acids. V was pared by 3 bases and J by 8 bases, with 5 bases of the junction left unmatched. The CDR3 loop reads CASSQGTGLKPQHF. The DNA of the CDR3 is TGTGCCAGCAGCCAGGGGACAGGGCTTAAGCCCCAGCATTTT.

The chain uses TRBV2 and TRBJ2-7; TRBD1 matches 8 bases. Per the germline V gene, CDR1 is SNHLY and CDR2 is FYNNEI. J was trimmed by 0 bases and V by 8 bases; bases with no gene match: 9. The CDR3 contains 15 residues. Written as DNA, the CDR3 is TGTGCCAGCGCGGTGGGACAGGTCCCCTCCTACGAGCAGTACTTC. It translates to CASAVGQVPSYEQYF.

Only a few counts were recorded for this clone. V gene TRBV4-3 combines with J gene TRBJ2-2; 10 bases fit TRBD2. Germline V CDR1 and CDR2: LGHNA, YSLEER. J lost 7 bases, V lost 0 bases, and 5 bases had no gene match. There are 16 residues in the CDR3. The CDR3 DNA reads as TGCGCCAGCAGCCAAGACCCCAGCGGGGGGGGCGGGGAGCTGTTTTTT. Translating it yields CASSQDPSGGGGELFF.

There are a few counts of this clone. The gene calls are TRBV19 and TRBJ1-5, with a possible D match to TRBD1 (6 bases). V was pared by 0 bases and J by 0 bases, with 15 bases between. Germline-derived CDR1 and CDR2 are LNHDA and SQIVND (reference sequence). The CDR3 runs 18 residues. The CDR3 reads CASSIDRGGGYSNQPQHF. The CDR3 nucleotides read TGTGCCAGTAGTATAGACAGGGGCGGGGGCTATAGCAATCAGCCCCAGCATTTT.

This clone showed up many times. The chain is built from TRBV29-1 and TRBJ2-7; possible D gene TRBD1, 5 bases. Per germline, CDR1 SQVTM and CDR2 ANQGSEA. Trimming pared 7 bases from V and 4 bases from J, leaving 14 bases between. This CDR3 region has 12 residues. This chain's CDR3 is CSGSTDKYEQYF. Written as DNA, the CDR3 is TGCAGCGGGTCGACAGATAAGTACGAGCAGTACTTC.

In regard to this clone: The junction departs from germline at one end; a sequencing error may be responsible. The rearrangement links TRBV28 to TRBJ2-1; TRBD1 matches at 9 bases. Germline V gene lookup returns CDR1 MDHEN and CDR2 SYDVKM. This CDR3 is 14 amino acids long. The CDR3: CASSLSPYRGHYIF. For the CDR3, the DNA is TGTGCCAGCAGTTTATCCCCATACAGGGGGCACTACATCTTC.

In its sample, this clone was seen a few times. V gene TRBV7-8 combines with J gene TRBJ2-1, with TRBD2 matching 12 bases. The V gene's germline CDR1 is SGHVS and CDR2 FQNEAQ. With V trimmed by 5 bases and J by 7 bases, 6 bases remained unmatched. This CDR3 comprises 15 residues. CDR3 region: CASSVTSGGKNEQFF. The CDR3 DNA sequence: TGTGCCAGCAGCGTTACTAGCGGGGGGAAGAATGAGCAGTTCTTC.

The chain has TRBV5-1 and TRBJ2-1; 7 bases fit TRBD2. Germline values: CDR1 SGHRS, CDR2 YFSETQ. V was pared by 1 base and J by 7 bases, with 5 bases of the junction left unmatched. This CDR3 has 14 residues. The CDR3 region is CASSLTGGVNEQFF. Written as DNA, the CDR3 is TGCGCCAGCAGCTTGACGGGGGGAGTAAATGAGCAGTTCTTC.